Listed here is a single T cell receptor (beta chain). Antigen: not known. Amplification used 60 Vbeta primers and 13 Jbeta primers. Sequencing used immunoSEQ multiplex PCR; TCRdb keeps in-frame clones, though not all of them. The sample has fewer than 200,000 clones; 78% are singletons. V shed 4 bases, J shed 3 bases, and the junction held 6 bases outside the gene matches. Germline V gene sequence: CDR1 SGHRS, CDR2 YFSETQ. This CDR3 region has 14 residues. These data originate in a study of cytomegalovirus exposure and HLA in healthy donors. Broader study findings: Later analysis associated a missense DCLRE1C variant with TCR beta V- and J-gene trimming. An observed cluster of highly shared sequence variants was recorded as a likely sequencing artifact. An Asian-associated ancestry cluster reportedly showed fewer N-insertions than the approximately 660-donor mean in a later analysis. In a later analysis, at a false discovery rate of 0.05, 15,000 to 20,000 TCR beta sequences matched HLA alleles.

The specimen was PBMCs. The chain couples TRBV5-1 to TRBJ2-7; 8 bases align to TRBD1. This TCR was recovered from a female donor in good health and CMV-seronegative. The CDR3 DNA reads TGCGCCAGCAGCCCCGACAGGGGATTCTACGAGCAGTACTTC. Its protein product is CASSPDRGFYEQYF.